Below, 21 T cell receptor beta chains from the same sample are listed, as sequenced in a study of beta chain features in type 1 diabetes. As every portion of the isolated RNA was reverse transcribed, the sequencing read expressed TCRB transcripts. TCRdb's table, derived via immunoSEQ multiplex PCR, lists solely in-frame clones and lacks some. The sample includes 150,000 to 190,000 clones, 9% to 12% of them seen just once. Study conclusions and caveats: Type 1 diabetes patients showed a moderate but significant shortening of TCRB CDR3s in all four CD4+ subsets.

The antigens of these receptors remain unknown. Sequencing was done on a sample of central memory CD4+ T cells from blood. All receptors derive from a man aged 25-40 years with type 1 diabetes.

This clone was observed a few times. The chain is built from TRBV9 and TRBJ2-1; 10 bases are shared with TRBD1. Looked up from germline, CDR1 is SGDLS and CDR2 is YYNGEE. This CDR3 region has 14 residues. Losses at the gene ends were 5 bases for V and 6 bases for J; bases not matched to a gene: 5. Written as DNA, the CDR3 is TGTGCCAGCAGGGAGACAGGGGGCCGCAATGAGCAGTTCTTC. This codes for CASRETGGRNEQFF.

V is TRBV11-2 and J is TRBJ2-3, with TRBD2 matching 10 bases. The germline gives CDR1 SGHAT, CDR2 FQNNGV. This CDR3 has 16 residues. Losses at the gene ends were 3 bases for V and 5 bases for J; bases not matched to a gene: 8. CDR3 protein: CASSFRSGRAEDTQYF. CDR3 nucleotides: TGTGCCAGCAGCTTTCGCAGCGGGAGGGCCGAAGATACGCAGTATTTT.

The V call is TRBV6-5, the J call TRBJ2-5; 8 bases are shared with TRBD2. Germline V gene sequence: CDR1 MNHEY, CDR2 SVGAGI. The CDR3 consists of 16 residues. V trimming: 4 bases; J trimming: 4 bases; junction bases outside the gene matches: 11. The CDR3 bases are TGTGCCAGCAGTTTCAACCCGACTAGCGCGAGAGAGACCCAGTACTTC. It encodes CASSFNPTSARETQYF.

The V and J genes are TRBV6-6 and TRBJ2-5; 7 positions agree with TRBD2. The CDR3 consists of 13 residues. Germline-derived CDR1 and CDR2 are MNHNY and SVGAGI (reference sequence). Trimming at V came to 8 bases and at J to 5 bases, leaving 8 bases not matched to a gene. The DNA of the CDR3 is TGTGCCAGCGGGGGAGGGCCGGGTGAGACCCAGTACTTC. Translated, it gives CASGGGPGETQYF.

The chain links TRBV5-1 to TRBJ2-5; D is unresolved. V was pared by 0 bases and J by 4 bases, with 13 bases between. The CDR3 sequence is 15 residues long. In germline, CDR1 is SGHRS, CDR2 YFSETQ. The CDR3 region has the DNA TGCGCCAGCAGCTTGGCAGGAACTTATCGAGAGACCCAGTACTTC. Protein: CASSLAGTYRETQYF.

V usage is TRBV9 and J usage is TRBJ2-1, with no clear D. Germline CDR1 is SGDLS and CDR2 is YYNGEE. CDR3 length equals 15 residues. V was pared by 2 bases and J by 0 bases, with 9 bases between. The CDR3 coding sequence is TGTGCCAGCAGCGTGGGCCAGAGCTCCTACAATGAGCAGTTCTTC. It translates to CASSVGQSSYNEQFF.

This clone was seen a handful of times. The chain recombines TRBV25-1 with TRBJ2-1, with TRBD2 as a possible D gene (6 bases). The germline V gene has CDR1 MGHDK and CDR2 SYGVNS. V shed 1 base and J shed 7 bases, with 14 bases lying between them. This CDR3 comprises 15 residues. For the CDR3, the DNA is TGTGCCAGCAGTGAATTGGCGGCCCGGGGGAATGAGCAGTTCTTC. This sequence encodes CASSELAARGNEQFF.

The table lists this clone with a few counts. This specimen includes other DNA sequences encoding the same CDR3. V gene TRBV29-1 combines with J gene TRBJ1-1; D unclear. The germline V gene encodes CDR1 SQVTM and CDR2 ANQGSEA. Trimming left V 4 bases short and J 3 bases short, with 6 bases between. The CDR3 spans 11 residues. CDR3 in amino acids: CSVGTYTEAFF. CDR3 coding DNA: TGCAGCGTTGGAACATACACTGAAGCTTTCTTT.

The genes are TRBV2 and TRBJ2-7, with D unclear. The V gene's germline CDR1 is SNHLY and CDR2 FYNNEI. Trimming took 7 bases from V and 3 from J, leaving 10 bases between them. The CDR3 consists of 12 residues. The CDR3 here is CASTSLSYEQYF. CDR3 DNA sequence: TGTGCCAGCACCTCCCTCAGCTACGAGCAGTACTTC.

The chain combines TRBV28 with TRBJ2-3; D is ambiguous. The CDR3 has 13 amino acids. CDR1 and CDR2 (germline): MDHEN, SYDVKM. V was cut by 9 bases and J by 4 bases, with 14 bases left in between. The CDR3 loop reads CASRGQLPDTQYF. CDR3 DNA: TGTGCCAGTCGCGGCCAGCTCCCAGATACGCAGTATTTT.

V is TRBV5-6 and J is TRBJ2-1, with D possibly matching TRBD1 (6 bases). V was pared by 5 bases and J by 9 bases, with 15 bases between. CDR3 length: 13 amino acids. CDR1 and CDR2 from the germline V gene are SGHDT and YYEEEE. The CDR3 DNA follows: TGTGCCAGCAGGATTAACAGGGCGTCTGAGCAGTTCTTC. Translating it yields CASRINRASEQFF.

The chain has TRBV9 and TRBJ1-5; 8 bases map to TRBD1. In germline, CDR1 is SGDLS, CDR2 YYNGEE. Trimming took 0 bases from V and 3 from J; bases not matched to a gene: 2. This CDR3 contains 15 residues. CDR3 residues: CASSVGDRTNQPQHF. Written as DNA, the CDR3 is TGTGCCAGCAGCGTAGGGGACAGGACCAATCAGCCCCAGCATTTT.

A few counts support this clone. The chain is built from TRBV19 and TRBJ1-2, with D perhaps TRBD1 (5 bases). V was clipped by 10 bases and J by 6 bases, with 18 bases between them. The CDR3 has 13 residues. From germline, CDR1 is LNHDA and CDR2 SQIVND (reference sequence). The CDR3 bases are TGTGCCACTACTCGATGGGGCGCCCATGGCTACACCTTC. Translated, it gives CATTRWGAHGYTF.

The chain has TRBV5-1 and TRBJ2-6, with D perhaps TRBD1 (5 bases). CDR3 length: 12 residues. V gave up 0 bases and J gave up 18 bases, with 13 bases separating them. Looked up from germline, CDR1 is SGHRS and CDR2 is YFSETQ. The CDR3 DNA sequence: TGCGCCAGCAGCTTGGGCAGGGAAAGGTGGACTTTC. It translates to CASSLGRERWTF.

This sequence joins TRBV4-3 and TRBJ1-2, with 9 positions matching TRBD1. Germline lookup yields CDR1 LGHNA and CDR2 YSLEER. With 5 bases clipped from V and 7 bases from J, the junction kept 8 bases outside the gene matches. This CDR3 comprises 14 residues. The CDR3 nucleotides read TGCGCCAGCAGCTTGGGACAGGGACACGGTGGCTACACCTTC. The encoded protein is CASSLGQGHGGYTF.

V is TRBV5-1 and J is TRBJ2-1; 8 nucleotides align to TRBD2. The germline gives CDR1 SGHRS, CDR2 YFSETQ. With V trimmed by 1 base and J by 9 bases, 3 bases remained unmatched. This CDR3 region has 13 residues. CDR3 DNA sequence: TGCGCCAGCAGCTTGCGGGAGGGCGTTGAGCAGTTCTTC. Translating it yields CASSLREGVEQFF.

The chain's CDR3 is CASSLAAGIYNEQFF. The CDR3, as DNA: TGTGCCAGCAGCTTAGCAGCGGGAATCTACAATGAGCAGTTCTTC. The rearrangement joins TRBV11-1 to TRBJ2-1; 7 bases are shared with TRBD2. The CDR3 length is 15 residues. V lost 0 bases and J lost 3; bases outside the gene matches: 2. CDR1 is SGHAT and CDR2 is FQDESV in the germline V gene (reference sequence).

This clone appeared a few times. J is TRBJ1-5 and V is TRBV5-6; D gene uncertain. The V end lost 4 bases, the J end lost 2 bases, and 10 bases lay between the germline ends. CDR3 length equals 14 residues. Germline V gives CDR1 SGHDT, CDR2 YYEEEE. The CDR3 coding sequence is TGTGCCAGCAGCCGAACCGGGGGCAATCAGCCCCAGCATTTT. Amino acid sequence: CASSRTGGNQPQHF. The variable domain in full, with the rest retrieved from reference TRBV5-6 and TRBJ1-5, is DAGVTQSPTHLIKTRGQQVTLRCSPKSGHDTVSWYQQALGQGPQFIFQYYEEEERQRGNFPDRFSGHQFPNYSSELNVNALLLGDSALYLCASSRTGGNQPQHFGDGTRLSIL.

This clone was observed a few times. The V call is TRBV19, the J call TRBJ2-1, with 8 bases matching TRBD2. CDR1 and CDR2 (germline): LNHDA, SQIVND (reference sequence). With V trimmed by 1 base and J by 5 bases, 7 bases remained unmatched. The CDR3 is 16 residues long. CDR3 region: CASSIGFGRGNNEQFF. The DNA of the CDR3 is TGTGCCAGTAGTATAGGTTTCGGGAGGGGGAACAATGAGCAGTTCTTC.

The J gene is TRBJ2-1, the V gene TRBV30; 8 bases fit TRBD2. V gave up 1 base and J gave up 8 bases; unmatched junction bases: 4. Per germline, CDR1 GTSNPN and CDR2 SVGIG (reference sequence). The CDR3 has 13 residues. CDR3 sequence: CAWSGGLAYEQFF. Here the CDR3 DNA reads TGTGCCTGGAGTGGAGGACTAGCCTATGAGCAGTTCTTC. Filled out from reference TRBV30 and TRBJ2-1, the complete variable domain reads SQTIHQWPATLVQPVGSPLSLECTVEGTSNPNLYWYRQAAGRGLQLLFYSVGIGQISSEVPQNLSASRPQDRQFILSSKKLLLSDSGFYLCAWSGGLAYEQFFGPGTRLTVL.

A few counts support this clone. In DNA form, the CDR3 reads TGTGCCAGCAGCGCGGGGGATCAGCCCCAGCATTTT. The encoded protein is CASSAGDQPQHF. V usage is TRBV5-6 and J usage is TRBJ1-5; D possibly corresponds to TRBD1 (5 bases). Per the germline V gene, CDR1 is SGHDT and CDR2 is YYEEEE. V lost 4 bases, J lost 5 bases, and 7 bases lay in between. The CDR3 is 12 residues long.